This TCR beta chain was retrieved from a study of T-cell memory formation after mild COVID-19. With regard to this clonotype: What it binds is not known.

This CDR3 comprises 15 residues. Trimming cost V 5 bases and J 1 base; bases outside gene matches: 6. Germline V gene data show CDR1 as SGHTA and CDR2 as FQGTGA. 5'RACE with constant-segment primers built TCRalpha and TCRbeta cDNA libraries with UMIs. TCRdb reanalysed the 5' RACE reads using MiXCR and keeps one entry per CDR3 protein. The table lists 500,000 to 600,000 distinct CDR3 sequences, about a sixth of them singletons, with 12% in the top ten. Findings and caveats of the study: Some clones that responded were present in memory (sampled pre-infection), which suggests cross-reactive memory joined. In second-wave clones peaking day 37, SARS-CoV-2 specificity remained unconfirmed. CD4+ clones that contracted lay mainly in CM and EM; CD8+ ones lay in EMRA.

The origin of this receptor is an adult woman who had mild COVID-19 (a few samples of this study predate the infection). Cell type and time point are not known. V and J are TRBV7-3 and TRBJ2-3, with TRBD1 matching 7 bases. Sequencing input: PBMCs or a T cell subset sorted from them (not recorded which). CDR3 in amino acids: CASSPDQGGTDTQYF. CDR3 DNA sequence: TGTGCCAGCAGCCCCGACCAGGGGGGCACAGATACGCAGTATTTT.